This is a list of T cell receptor beta chains from one sample in a study of T-cell memory formation after mild COVID-19. TCRdb independently ran MiXCR on the 5' RACE reads; one entry per CDR3 protein. The sample lists just under 150,000 distinct CDR3 sequences, about 5.5% occurring once. The sequenced sample was PBMCs or a T cell subset sorted from them (not recorded which). These receptors were collected from an adult woman who had mild COVID-19 (a few samples of this study predate the infection). Cell type and time point are not known. The conserved cysteine and the conserved F or W are not part of the CDR3 here. The order of the fields is J gene, V gene, clone size, CDR3 protein. The size entry is marked missing in some rows and otherwise reads once, few, many or a size class.

J gene: TRBJ2-5
V gene: TRBV6-5
clone size: many
CDR3 protein: ASGLETQY

J gene: TRBJ2-1
V gene: TRBV7-9
clone size: few
CDR3 protein: ASSLNSVGEQF

J gene: TRBJ1-2
V gene: TRBV12-3/TRBV12-4
clone size: many
CDR3 protein: ASRGGTDYGYT

J gene: TRBJ1-2
V gene: TRBV7-2
clone size: -
CDR3 protein: ASSREPSYGYT

J gene: TRBJ2-7
V gene: TRBV7-9
clone size: many
CDR3 protein: ASSPKPAAGALSEQY

J gene: TRBJ2-1
V gene: TRBV7-8
clone size: -
CDR3 protein: ASKDRPFLRSGTRNEQF

J gene: TRBJ2-4
V gene: TRBV21-1
clone size: -
CDR3 protein: ASRTTKDIQY

J gene: TRBJ2-1
V gene: TRBV7-2
clone size: medium-sized
CDR3 protein: ASSPTATGDTEQF

J gene: TRBJ2-7
V gene: TRBV12-3/TRBV12-4
clone size: many
CDR3 protein: ASRTRAGGSYEQY

J gene: TRBJ1-1
V gene: TRBV27
clone size: few
CDR3 protein: ASSLQDVTTEAF

J gene: TRBJ1-5
V gene: TRBV4-1
clone size: few
CDR3 protein: ASSQEGGANNQPQH

J gene: TRBJ2-1
V gene: TRBV12-3/TRBV12-4
clone size: many
CDR3 protein: ASSLAGTGRNEQF

J gene: TRBJ2-1
V gene: TRBV24-1
clone size: many
CDR3 protein: ATSDWGSGAYNEQF

J gene: TRBJ1-1
V gene: TRBV18
clone size: -
CDR3 protein: ASSVRGTDFGEAF

J gene: TRBJ2-5
V gene: TRBV7-2
clone size: -
CDR3 protein: ASSLVGGGETQY

J gene: TRBJ1-1
V gene: TRBV20-1
clone size: few
CDR3 protein: SARRGTLNTEAF

J gene: TRBJ1-1
V gene: TRBV2
clone size: many
CDR3 protein: ASSVDRLNTEAF